Following are 30 T cell receptor beta chains from one sample sequenced in a study of shared clonotypes between healthy human individuals. TCRdb keeps only in-frame clones here, not all; method: immunoSEQ multiplex PCR. The profile covers some 500,000 clones, with about 96% appearing a single time and approximately 0.06% taken by the ten largest. Material for sequencing was naive CD4+ T cells sorted from blood. Subset noted: CD45RA+ positively selected. These TCRs come from a woman younger than 45 in good health.

In the case of this clone: Other DNA sequences within the sample encode an identical CDR3. The rearrangement links TRBV5-6 to TRBJ2-2, with D hard to call. Germline-derived CDR1 and CDR2 are SGHDT and YYEEEE. The V end lost 1 base, the J end lost 8 bases, and 3 bases lay between the germline ends. The CDR3 covers 11 residues. CDR3 nucleotide sequence: TGTGCCAGCAGCTTGAGTGGGGAGCTGTTTTTT. This codes for CASSLSGELFF.

The rearrangement joins TRBV12-5 to TRBJ2-5; TRBD2 matches at 11 bases. Trimming took 0 bases from V and 2 from J; bases not matched to a gene: 2. The CDR3 length is 16 residues. CDR1 is LGHNT and CDR2 is FRNRAP in the germline V gene. The CDR3 DNA reads TGTGCTAGTGGTTTGGTAGTAGCGGGAGGGCAAGAGACCCAGTACTTC. As protein: CASGLVVAGGQETQYF.

The chain recombines TRBV6-5 with TRBJ2-1, with TRBD2 identical over 7 bases. Germline trimming cut 7 bases from V and 9 bases from J; bases unmatched to any gene: 6. The CDR3 runs 12 residues. In germline, CDR1 is MNHEY, CDR2 SVGAGI. CDR3 coding DNA: TGTGCCAGCAAATCGGGGGGTCCTGAGCAGTTCTTC. It translates to CASKSGGPEQFF.

V and J are TRBV28 and TRBJ2-7; D not resolved. V was cut by 10 bases and J by 3 bases, with 22 bases left in between. The CDR3 sequence is 15 residues long. The germline V gene has CDR1 MDHEN and CDR2 SYDVKM. The CDR3 spells CAIGARFVKSYEQYF. The CDR3 nucleotides read TGTGCCATCGGCGCTCGCTTCGTGAAAAGCTACGAGCAGTACTTC. The variable domain in full, with the rest retrieved from reference TRBV28 and TRBJ2-7, is DVKVTQSSRYLVKRTGEKVFLECVQDMDHENMFWYRQDPGLGLRLIYFSYDVKMKEKGDIPEGYSVSREKKERFSLILESASTNQTSMYLCAIGARFVKSYEQYFGPGTRLTVT.

The DNA for the CDR3 is TGCGCCAGCAGCTACGCCTCGGGACACGTTACAGATACGCAGTATTTT. Translation: CASSYASGHVTDTQYF. This chain uses TRBV5-1 with TRBJ2-3; a possible D gene is TRBD1 (6 bases). V was clipped by 3 bases and J by 3 bases, with 17 bases between them. Germline CDR1 reads SGHRS; CDR2 reads YFSETQ. The CDR3 extends over 16 amino acids.

The chain joins TRBV19 to TRBJ1-1; D unresolved. The CDR3 has 13 amino acids. CDR1 is LNHDA, CDR2 SQIVND, per germline (reference sequence). The ends were cut back, 2 bases at V and 0 bases at J, with 4 bases in the middle. CDR3 bases: TGTGCCAGTAGTATACGGATGAACACTGAAGCTTTCTTT. This sequence encodes CASSIRMNTEAFF. Filled out from reference TRBV19 and TRBJ1-1, the complete variable domain reads DGGITQSPKYLFRKEGQNVTLSCEQNLNHDAMYWYRQDPGQGLRLIYYSQIVNDFQKGDIAEGYSVSREKKESFPLTVTSAQKNPTAFYLCASSIRMNTEAFFGQGTRLTVV.

The rearrangement uses TRBV7-9 and TRBJ1-2, with D tentatively TRBD1 (6 bases). The CDR3 is made up of 12 amino acids. V was shortened by 5 bases and J by 7 bases, with 11 bases between the two germline ends. Germline-derived CDR1 and CDR2 are SEHNR and FQNEAQ (reference sequence). CDR3 DNA: TGTGCCAGCAGCCTGGACAGATCTGGCTACACCTTC. As protein: CASSLDRSGYTF.

The rearrangement links TRBV5-1 to TRBJ2-5; the D is unclear. Gene TRBJ2-7 matches the end of the DNA better, so the J call may be wrong. This CDR3 contains 15 residues. Per germline, CDR1 SGHRS and CDR2 YFSETQ. The CDR3 reads CASSLGSLSSYEQYF. For the CDR3, the DNA is TGCGCCAGCAGCTTGGGGTCTCTTAGCAGCTACGAGCAGTACTTC.

This chain links TRBV2 with TRBJ2-7, with 7 bases aligning to TRBD1. Germline CDR1 and CDR2: SNHLY and FYNNEI. V lost 4 bases and J lost 2; bases outside the gene matches: 8. This CDR3 has 15 residues. CDR3 amino acids: CASSVHGQVTYEQYF. CDR3 DNA: TGTGCCAGCAGTGTTCACGGACAGGTCACCTACGAGCAGTACTTC.

The rearrangement links TRBV28 to TRBJ2-1, with D unresolved. The length of the CDR3 is 15 residues. The germline V and J ends were trimmed by 2 bases and 0 bases, with 8 bases remaining between them. Germline V gene data show CDR1 as MDHEN and CDR2 as SYDVKM. The CDR3 nucleotides are TGTGCCAGCAGTTTAATCCCGATCTCCTACAATGAGCAGTTCTTC. Its translation: CASSLIPISYNEQFF.

CDR3 nucleotides: TGTGCCAGTAGGAGGGGACAGGACAATGAGCAGTTCTTC. The encoded protein is CASRRGQDNEQFF. The chain carries TRBV19 and TRBJ2-1; 8 bases are a match to TRBD1. CDR1 LNHDA and CDR2 SQIVND come from the germline V gene (reference sequence). The CDR3 loop spans 13 amino acids. With 6 bases clipped from V and 5 bases from J, the junction kept 3 bases outside the gene matches.

The rearrangement uses TRBV5-1 and TRBJ1-2, with D perhaps matching TRBD1 (5 bases). V was clipped by 0 bases and J by 8 bases, with 14 bases between them. Germline V gives CDR1 SGHRS, CDR2 YFSETQ. This CDR3 spans 14 amino acids. The CDR3 protein is CASSLDWGSRGYTF. As DNA, the CDR3 is TGCGCCAGCAGCTTGGATTGGGGGTCAAGGGGCTACACCTTC.

CDR3 protein: CASSLYGSSGNQPQHF. CDR3 nucleotides: TGTGCCAGCAGTTTATACGGGTCTTCGGGCAATCAGCCCCAGCATTTT. The chain combines TRBV27 with TRBJ1-5; D unclear. In germline, CDR1 is MNHEY, CDR2 SMNVEV (reference sequence). CDR3 length: 16 amino acids. V was shortened by 1 base and J by 2 bases, with 12 bases between the two germline ends.

This chain's CDR3 is CASSLKLPGYYSNQPQHF. The CDR3 nucleotides are TGCGCCAGCAGCTTGAAACTCCCCGGATATTATAGCAATCAGCCCCAGCATTTT. The V gene is TRBV5-1, the J gene TRBJ1-5; no firm D call. CDR1 and CDR2 (germline): SGHRS, YFSETQ. The CDR3 extends over 18 amino acids. Between the trimmed V and J ends, which lost 1 base and 0 bases, there was a span of 17 bases.

The chain employs TRBV13 and TRBJ2-7; 11 positions agree with TRBD1. Germline V lookup: CDR1 PRHDT, CDR2 FYEKMQ (reference sequence). J lost 6 bases, V lost 7 bases, and 5 bases had no gene match. The length of the CDR3 is 13 residues. The CDR3 here is CASTGQGAGEQYF. The CDR3 bases are TGTGCCAGCACCGGACAGGGGGCAGGCGAGCAGTACTTC.

Only one count was recorded for this clone. The chain employs TRBV6-1 and TRBJ2-4; 7 bases are shared with TRBD1. The germline V gene has CDR1 MNHNS and CDR2 SASEGT. The trim removed 7 bases at V and 6 bases at J, leaving 6 bases unmatched. CDR3 size: 13 residues. The CDR3: CASTDRVANIQYF. In DNA form, the CDR3 reads TGTGCCAGCACCGACAGGGTGGCAAACATTCAGTACTTC.

The chain joins TRBV7-2 to TRBJ2-1, with 16 bases aligning to TRBD2. The CDR3 totals 17 residues. V was pared by 1 base and J by 10 bases, with 7 bases of the junction left unmatched. In germline, CDR1 is SGHTA, CDR2 FQGNSA. CDR3 bases: TGTGCCAGCAGCTTAGAGGGGACTAGCGGGAGGGCCCAGGAGCAGTTCTTC. As protein: CASSLEGTSGRAQEQFF. Using reference TRBV7-2 and TRBJ2-1 for the parts outside the CDR3, the full variable domain is GAGVSQSPSNKVTEKGKDVELRCDPISGHTALYWYRQSLGQGLEFLIYFQGNSAPDKSGLPSDRFSAERTGGSVSTLTIQRTQQEDSAVYLCASSLEGTSGRAQEQFFGPGTRLTVL.

A single count supports this clone. The DNA for the CDR3 is TGTGCCAGCAGTTACTCGAACGGAATATATGGCTACACCTTC. Translating it yields CASSYSNGIYGYTF. The chain couples TRBV6-5 to TRBJ1-2, with D uncertain. The CDR3 covers 14 residues. Trimming left V 0 bases short and J 5 bases short, with 10 bases between. Germline V lookup: CDR1 MNHEY, CDR2 SVGAGI.

Only one count was recorded for this clone. V usage is TRBV29-1 and J usage is TRBJ2-7, with 7 positions matching TRBD2. The junction had 19 bases not matched to a gene; V was cut back by 4 bases and J by 4 bases. The CDR3 is 17 residues long. CDR1 is SQVTM and CDR2 is ANQGSEA in the germline V gene. CDR3 amino acids: CSVGSGFGGSFQYEQYF. In nucleotides, the CDR3 is TGCAGCGTTGGGTCTGGATTCGGCGGGAGCTTTCAATACGAGCAGTACTTC.

This chain connects TRBV28 to TRBJ2-7; no clear D gene. Trimming left V 4 bases short and J 0 bases short, with 16 bases between. This CDR3 has 16 amino acids. CDR1 is MDHEN and CDR2 is SYDVKM in the germline V gene. This chain's CDR3 is CASSYILLRNSYEQYF. The CDR3 coding sequence is TGTGCCAGCAGTTATATACTCCTCAGGAACTCCTACGAGCAGTACTTC. The entire variable domain, with the rest obtained from reference TRBV28 and TRBJ2-7, is as follows: DVKVTQSSRYLVKRTGEKVFLECVQDMDHENMFWYRQDPGLGLRLIYFSYDVKMKEKGDIPEGYSVSREKKERFSLILESASTNQTSMYLCASSYILLRNSYEQYFGPGTRLTVT.

This rearrangement joins TRBV6-5 to TRBJ1-5; no clear D. Trimming left V 0 bases short and J 5 bases short, with 8 bases between. The CDR3 has 14 residues. The germline V gene encodes CDR1 MNHEY and CDR2 SVGAGI. CDR3 amino acids: CASSYSHGDQPQHF. The CDR3 DNA reads TGTGCCAGCAGTTACTCTCACGGTGATCAGCCCCAGCATTTT.

This chain joins TRBV11-2 and TRBJ2-1, with 12 nucleotides matching TRBD2. The CDR3 covers 15 residues. Losses at the gene ends were 5 bases for V and 7 bases for J; bases not matched to a gene: 6. In germline, CDR1 is SGHAT, CDR2 FQNNGV. CDR3 residues: CASSPLAGGLNEQFF. The DNA of the CDR3 is TGTGCCAGCAGCCCCCTAGCGGGAGGGCTAAATGAGCAGTTCTTC.

This clone was counted a single time. This chain connects TRBV7-9 to TRBJ2-1, with 12 bases identical to TRBD2. The V gene end was trimmed by 4 bases and the J gene end by 7 bases; junction bases not matched to a gene: 14. Germline values: CDR1 SEHNR, CDR2 FQNEAQ (reference sequence). The CDR3 sequence is 18 residues long. The CDR3 sequence is CASSSGLATSGRTNEQFF. CDR3 bases: TGTGCCAGCAGCTCCGGCTTGGCGACTAGCGGGAGAACGAATGAGCAGTTCTTC.

This chain links TRBV28 with TRBJ1-1; D may be TRBD1 (5 bases). This CDR3 has 14 amino acids. With 5 bases removed from V and 3 bases from J, the gap between germline ends came to 13 bases. The germline CDR1 and CDR2 sequences are MDHEN and SYDVKM. CDR3 residues: CASSPEWGDTEAFF. CDR3 DNA sequence: TGTGCCAGCAGTCCAGAATGGGGGGACACTGAAGCTTTCTTT.

This clone was observed once. This sequence joins TRBV6-1 and TRBJ1-2, with 8 bases that match TRBD1. V lost 7 bases, J lost 2 bases, and 6 bases stayed unmatched. CDR3 length: 14 amino acids. Germline CDR1 MNHNS, CDR2 SASEGT. Here the CDR3 DNA reads TGTGCCAGCACCAGACAGGGGATGAACTATGGCTACACCTTC. Translating it yields CASTRQGMNYGYTF.

The gene calls are TRBV28 and TRBJ2-3, with no clear D. The CDR3 totals 12 residues. V was trimmed by 6 bases and J by 1 base, leaving 5 bases between them. Germline CDR1 MDHEN, CDR2 SYDVKM. The CDR3 region is CASSDRTDTQYF. CDR3 DNA: TGTGCCAGCAGCGACCGCACAGATACGCAGTATTTT.

V and J are TRBV10-2 and TRBJ2-5; 7 positions agree with TRBD1. CDR1 is WSHSY and CDR2 is SAAADI in the germline V gene. V trimming: 4 bases; J trimming: 5 bases; junction bases outside the gene matches: 4. The CDR3 is 13 residues long. Here the CDR3 DNA reads TGCGCCAGCAGTGTTTCCAGGGGGGAGACCCAGTACTTC. It codes for CASSVSRGETQYF.

This clone was observed a single time. The chain links TRBV6-5 to TRBJ2-7; 10 bases are a match to TRBD2. J lost 0 bases, V lost 7 bases, and 6 bases had no gene match. Germline lookup yields CDR1 MNHEY and CDR2 SVGAGI. CDR3 size: 15 residues. The CDR3 nucleotides read TGTGCCAGCAAGCGGGAGGGTGGCCCCTCCTACGAGCAGTACTTC. Protein: CASKREGGPSYEQYF.

The V gene is TRBV29-1, the J gene TRBJ2-1, with 8 bases identical to TRBD2. This CDR3 comprises 14 residues. Germline lookup yields CDR1 SQVTM and CDR2 ANQGSEA. V was clipped by 5 bases and J by 0 bases; unmatched bases: 3. As DNA, the CDR3 is TGCAGCGTTCCAAGCGGGAGCTCCTACAATGAGCAGTTCTTC. It codes for CSVPSGSSYNEQFF.

The CDR3 sequence is CASSLTGLNTEAFF. The CDR3 bases are TGTGCCAGCAGTTTGACAGGGTTGAACACTGAAGCTTTCTTT. The gene calls are TRBV27 and TRBJ1-1; 7 bases line up with TRBD1. V lost 3 bases and J lost 0; bases outside the gene matches: 1. Germline values: CDR1 MNHEY, CDR2 SMNVEV (reference sequence). The CDR3 spans 14 residues.